This T cell receptor (beta chain) was documented in a study of beta chain features in type 1 diabetes. Study observations and caveats: The analysis here could not establish whether HLA type shapes TCRB rearrangement. Naive, central memory and Treg TCRB repertoires appeared more alike in patients than in healthy donors.

As regards this clone: What it recognizes is unknown.

All of the sorted populations showed purity greater than 95%. Germline lookup yields CDR1 SGHDN and CDR2 FVKESK. The CDR3 loop spans 16 amino acids. J gave up 10 bases and V 0 bases, and 10 bases lay outside the gene matches. Isolated RNA was reverse transcribed in full, so expressed TCRB transcripts were sequenced. Data came from immunoSEQ multiplex PCR; TCRdb stores just in-frame clones and leaves some out. This table has roughly 150,000 clones, over 8.5% appearing once. The receptor comes from a man aged 18 to 29 in good health. The rearrangement uses TRBV14 and TRBJ2-1, with 9 bases that match TRBD2. Sequences were obtained from central memory CD4+ T cells from blood. Here the CDR3 reads CASSQDLSGSLGEQFF. The CDR3 DNA follows: TGTGCCAGCAGCCAAGATCTTAGCGGGAGTCTCGGGGAGCAGTTCTTC.